The clone carrying this T cell receptor (beta chain) was counted ten times or more. Antigen specificity is unknown. This specimen belongs to a study of T-cell reconstitution after alpha-beta-depleted transplantation in children. Regarding the study as a whole: Fresh T-cell production supplied most of the T-cell counts and diversity seen one year after transplant. Day-60 TCRbeta diversity that was high in some patients was derived from surviving recipient T cells and thymic progenitors. At around two months after transplant, the alpha-beta T cells were reportedly derived from several hundred expanded clones that came from non-depleted graft cells.

V was trimmed by 5 bases and J by 5 bases, leaving 9 bases between them. CDR1 SGHAT and CDR2 FQNNGV come from the germline V gene. The CDR3 runs to 12 residues. During its preparation, the TCRbeta library received unique molecular identifiers. TCRdb called the PCR reads again in MiXCR, with one record for every CDR3 protein. The table records around 490,000 distinct CDR3 sequences, about 10% of them present only once. The receptor comes from a female patient aged 2-9 years who had a stem cell transplant for aplastic anemia, so the T cells may come from the graft donor. The rearrangement joins TRBV11-2 to TRBJ2-5; D gene unclear. Specimen: PBMCs, mostly from graft donor cells, collected 180 days after TCRalphabeta/CD19-depleted stem cell transplant. The CDR3 region is CASSLPVETQYF. The CDR3 DNA reads TGTGCCAGCAGCCTCCCCGTTGAGACCCAGTACTTC.